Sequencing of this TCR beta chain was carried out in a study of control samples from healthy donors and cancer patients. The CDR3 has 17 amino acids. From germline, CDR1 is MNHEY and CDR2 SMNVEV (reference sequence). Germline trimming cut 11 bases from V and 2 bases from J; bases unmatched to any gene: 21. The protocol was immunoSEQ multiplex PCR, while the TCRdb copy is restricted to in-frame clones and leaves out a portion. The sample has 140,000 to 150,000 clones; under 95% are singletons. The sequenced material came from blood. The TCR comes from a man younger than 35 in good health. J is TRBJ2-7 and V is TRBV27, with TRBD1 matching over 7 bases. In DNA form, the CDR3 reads TGTGCCGGAAACACCCCTTCCGGGACAGCCGGGACCTACGAGCAGTACTTC. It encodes CAGNTPSGTAGTYEQYF.